These 16 T cell receptor beta chains were sequenced from one sample in a study of vaccination effects on CD4 cells after COVID-19. An approximately 10-day culture period preceded the isolation of CD4+ T cells. Vaccination of participants consisted of two doses of either the BNT162b2 or mRNA-1273 vaccine. Some clones are missing from TCRdb's copy, which holds only in-frame ones; the method was immunoSEQ multiplex PCR. The sample has 37,000 or so clones, around 73% seen once. No antigen has been assigned to these receptors. The source material was CD4+ T cells from PBMCs cultured without peptide, sampled after COVID-19 vaccination. Receptors originate from a human donor who received a COVID-19 vaccine.

The chain employs TRBV13 and TRBJ2-3, with TRBD1 as a possible D gene (5 bases). V dropped 0 bases and J dropped 11 bases, with 12 bases sitting between them. This CDR3 comprises 13 residues. Germline CDR1 and CDR2: PRHDT and FYEKMQ (reference sequence). In nucleotides, the CDR3 is TGTGCCAGCAGCTTAGGAGGGGCGACGTTGCAGTATTTT. Its protein product is CASSLGGATLQYF.

The V call is TRBV6-1, the J call TRBJ2-6, with 7 bases lining up with TRBD1. The CDR3 is 15 amino acids. Germline values: CDR1 MNHNS, CDR2 SASEGT. Trimming removed 0 bases from V and 5 bases from J; junction bases left unmatched: 1. DNA of the CDR3: TGTGCCAGCAGTGAAGCGGACAGGCGGGCCAACGTCCTGACTTTC. This encodes CASSEADRRANVLTF.

The chain has TRBV14 and TRBJ1-6; the D gene is possibly TRBD1 (5 bases). Germline CDR1 is SGHDN and CDR2 is FVKESK. This CDR3 region has 17 residues. With 4 bases removed from V and 4 bases from J, the gap between germline ends came to 17 bases. CDR3 protein: CASSRAGIRVYNSPLHF. The CDR3 coding sequence is TGTGCCAGCAGCCGGGCAGGGATAAGAGTTTATAATTCACCCCTCCACTTT.

This chain joins TRBV21-1 and TRBJ2-5. TRBV21-1 is termed a pseudogene. The CDR3 runs 17 residues. The CDR3 loop is CASSKKKLAGWRETQYF. The DNA for the CDR3 is TGTGCCAGCAGCAAAAAAAAACTCGCAGGGTGGAGGGAGACCCAGTACTTC.

This clone was observed a single time. Within the sample, other DNA sequences also encode this same CDR3. This chain connects TRBV19 to TRBJ2-7, with D unclear. Looked up from germline, CDR1 is LNHDA and CDR2 is SQIVND (reference sequence). There are 12 residues in the CDR3. V lost 5 bases to trimming and J lost 0 bases, with 5 bases between them. The CDR3 is CASSESSYEQYF. DNA of the CDR3: TGTGCCAGTAGTGAGAGCTCCTACGAGCAGTACTTC.

This chain connects TRBV5-6 to TRBJ1-2; TRBD1 is a possible D gene (6 bases). The CDR3 length is 15 residues. CDR1 and CDR2 from the germline V gene are SGHDT and YYEEEE. V was cut by 4 bases and J by 0 bases, with 13 bases left in between. The CDR3 spells CASSATTGANYGYTF. CDR3 coding DNA: TGTGCCAGCAGCGCGACGACAGGAGCTAACTATGGCTACACCTTC.

The genes are TRBV6-4 and TRBJ1-2, with D tentatively TRBD1 (5 bases). Germline V CDR1 and CDR2: MRHNA, SNTAGT. The CDR3 sequence is 14 residues long. V lost 6 bases and J 4 bases, leaving 15 bases between the germline ends. In nucleotides, the CDR3 is TGTGCCAGCAGACAAGGTCCCGGGGGCTATGGCTACACCTTC. Protein: CASRQGPGGYGYTF.

The count of this clone is one. The chain employs TRBV6-1 and TRBJ2-2, with 11 bases aligning to TRBD2. This CDR3 has 23 amino acids. V was clipped by 1 base and J by 0 bases; unmatched bases: 19. Germline V CDR1 and CDR2: MNHNS, SASEGT. In DNA, the CDR3 is TGTGCCAGCAGTGAAGAGGCCCAACTAGCGGGGGTACTAATTCGCCCGAACACCGGGGAGCTGTTTTTT. The encoded protein is CASSEEAQLAGVLIRPNTGELFF.

In this sample, this clone turned up a few times. V and J are TRBV12-3 or TRBV12-4 and TRBJ2-1; TRBD2 aligns across 7 bases. J lost 12 bases, V lost 6 bases, and 8 bases had no gene match. The CDR3 spans 12 residues. The CDR3: CASSREAGRQFF. The CDR3 DNA is TGTGCCAGCAGCCGGGAGGCAGGGAGGCAGTTCTTC.

The chain employs TRBV12-3 or TRBV12-4 and TRBJ1-2, with 9 bases aligning to TRBD1. The CDR3 consists of 13 residues. The ends lost 6 bases at V and 5 bases at J; junction bases unmatched: 4. CDR3 protein: CASRLTGGYGYTF. The CDR3 DNA reads as TGTGCCAGCAGGTTGACAGGGGGGTATGGCTACACCTTC.

J is TRBJ2-2 and V is TRBV11-3, with D maybe TRBD1 (5 bases). Deletions cut 2 bases from V and 0 bases from J, with 10 bases between. Looked up from germline, CDR1 is SGHNT and CDR2 is YENEEA. The CDR3 length is 16 residues. The CDR3 sequence is CASSLLGAPNTGELFF. Here the CDR3 DNA reads TGTGCCAGCAGCTTACTTGGGGCCCCGAACACCGGGGAGCTGTTTTTT.

This clone came up a few times. The chain links TRBV3-1 (or the pseudogene TRBV3-2) to TRBJ1-2; TRBD1 matches 7 bases. V was clipped by 0 bases and J by 4 bases; unmatched bases: 5. Per germline, CDR1 LGHDT and CDR2 YNNKEL (reference sequence). The CDR3 length is 15 residues. In nucleotides, the CDR3 is TGTGCCAGCAGCCAAGATACGGGACAGCGCTATGGCTACACCTTC. Its protein product is CASSQDTGQRYGYTF.

J is TRBJ1-2 and V is TRBV10-3; D may be TRBD1 (5 bases). V was cut by 7 bases and J by 8 bases, with 17 bases left in between. The germline CDR1 and CDR2 sequences are ENHRY and SYGVKD. The CDR3 is 13 residues long. CDR3 in DNA: TGTGCCATCACATGGGACGCAGCGGAAGGCTACACCTTC. Protein product: CAITWDAAEGYTF.

This clone was detected a few times. The CDR3 bases are TGTGCCAGCAGCCAGGGGTATAATTCACCCCTCCACTTT. The encoded protein is CASSQGYNSPLHF. This sequence joins TRBV11-2 and TRBJ1-6; D might be TRBD1 (6 bases). Trimming shortened V by 5 bases and J by 4 bases, and 6 bases separated the two germline ends. CDR1 is SGHAT and CDR2 is FQNNGV in the germline V gene. The CDR3 covers 13 residues. The variable domain in full, completed from reference TRBV11-2 and TRBJ1-6, reads EAGVAQSPRYKIIEKRQSVAFWCNPISGHATLYWYQQILGQGPKLLIQFQNNGVVDDSQLPKDRFSAERLKGVDSTLKIQPAKLEDSAVYLCASSQGYNSPLHFGNGTRLTVT.

CDR3 sequence (DNA): TGTGCCAGCAGCCAAAAAAACATTCAGTACTTC. Its protein product is CASSQKNIQYF. This chain uses TRBV2 with TRBJ2-4; D gene ambiguous. CDR1 SNHLY and CDR2 FYNNEI come from the germline V gene. The CDR3 extends over 11 amino acids. V lost 6 bases and J lost 4, with 4 bases in between. The variable domain in full, with the rest retrieved from reference TRBV2 and TRBJ2-4, is EPEVTQTPSHQVTQMGQEVILRCVPISNHLYFYWYRQILGQKVEFLVSFYNNEISEKSEIFDDQFSVERPDGSNFTLKIRSTKLEDSAMYFCASSQKNIQYFGAGTRLSVL.

V is TRBV10-1 and J is TRBJ2-1, with 11 nucleotides matching TRBD2. CDR3 length: 14 residues. CDR1 WNHNN and CDR2 SYGVQD come from the germline V gene (reference sequence). Losses at the gene ends were 5 bases for V and 6 bases for J; bases not matched to a gene: 3. This chain's CDR3 is CASSTSGGFNEQFF. The DNA for the CDR3 is TGCGCCAGCAGTACTAGCGGGGGATTCAATGAGCAGTTCTTC.